Below, 28 T cell receptor beta chains from the same sample are listed, as sequenced in a study of blood T cell repertoires in COVID-19. The table came from immunoSEQ multiplex PCR; TCRdb's copy has only in-frame clones and leaves some out. This sample has about 250,000 clones; roughly nine tenths occur once, and the top ten carry 1.5% to 2%. The source material was peripheral blood. The receptors stem from a woman aged 55-75 years who had recovered from COVID-19.

This chain uses TRBV7-3 with TRBJ2-2; 9 bases align to TRBD2. Germline CDR1 SGHTA, CDR2 FQGTGA. The CDR3 totals 17 residues. Losses at the gene ends were 2 bases for V and 0 bases for J; bases not matched to a gene: 4. The DNA for the CDR3 is TGTGCCAGCAGCTTAGTCCGACTAGCGGCGAACACCGGGGAGCTGTTTTTT. Amino acids: CASSLVRLAANTGELFF.

The chain is built from TRBV18 and TRBJ1-1; 10 bases align to TRBD1. Germline CDR1 is KGHSH and CDR2 is LQKENI. With V trimmed by 4 bases and J by 6 bases, 5 bases remained unmatched. This CDR3 is built from 14 residues. This CDR3 reads CASSLRGTGAEAFF. The CDR3 DNA is TGTGCCAGCTCACTCAGAGGGACAGGGGCTGAAGCTTTCTTT.

The chain is built from TRBV11-2 and TRBJ2-7, with unresolved D. The CDR3 is made up of 12 amino acids. Looked up from germline, CDR1 is SGHAT and CDR2 is FQNNGV. Trimming removed 3 bases from V and 7 bases from J, with 10 bases in between. DNA of the CDR3: TGTGCCAGCAGCTTGTCCCCTTATGAGCAGTACTTC. It specifies CASSLSPYEQYF.

This clone turned up a few times. The chain recombines TRBV6-5 with TRBJ2-2, with D uncertain. CDR1 is MNHEY and CDR2 is SVGAGI in the germline V gene. The CDR3 has 15 residues. Trimming left V 4 bases short and J 3 bases short, with 12 bases between. CDR3 DNA: TGTGCCAGCAGTTCTCGCGACAAATACACCGGGGAGCTGTTTTTT. Its protein product is CASSSRDKYTGELFF.

This clone was recorded a few times. The genes are TRBV5-1 and TRBJ2-1; 9 bases line up with TRBD2. V lost 4 bases and J lost 0; bases outside the gene matches: 2. The length of the CDR3 is 15 residues. Germline CDR1 reads SGHRS; CDR2 reads YFSETQ. This chain's CDR3 is CASSGSGSSYNEQFF. The DNA for the CDR3 is TGCGCCAGCAGCGGTAGCGGGAGCTCCTACAATGAGCAGTTCTTC.

A word on this clone: Other DNA sequences within the sample encode an identical CDR3. The rearrangement uses TRBV7-3 and TRBJ2-1, with unresolved D. The V gene's germline CDR1 is SGHTA and CDR2 FQGTGA. CDR3 size: 11 residues. The germline V and J ends were trimmed by 4 bases and 10 bases, with 8 bases remaining between them. CDR3 in DNA: TGTGCCAGCAGCTCAGGTGGGGAGCAGTTCTTC. Its protein product is CASSSGGEQFF.

The chain joins TRBV6-1 to TRBJ1-3, with 8 bases lining up with TRBD1. Germline V lookup: CDR1 MNHNS, CDR2 SASEGT. V lost 3 bases, J lost 6 bases, and 7 bases stayed unmatched. The CDR3 loop spans 15 amino acids. CDR3 bases: TGTGCCAGCAGTGATGTGGGGACAGGTGTAAACACCATATATTTT. Protein: CASSDVGTGVNTIYF.

The V and J genes are TRBV3-1 (or the pseudogene TRBV3-2) and TRBJ2-5; D gene ambiguous. Trimming pared 4 bases from V and 0 bases from J, leaving 12 bases between. Germline assignment: CDR1 LGHDT and CDR2 YNNKEL (reference sequence). The CDR3 is 15 amino acids. Here the CDR3 DNA reads TGTGCCAGCAGCCGAGCCCCAGGTAACCAAGAGACCCAGTACTTC. Translated, it gives CASSRAPGNQETQYF.

V and J are TRBV12-3 or TRBV12-4 and TRBJ1-1; D not certain. This CDR3 comprises 13 residues. V was pared by 6 bases and J by 5 bases, with 13 bases between. The CDR3 nucleotides read TGTGCCAGCAGCCGGGGTCCTTGGACTGAAGCTTTCTTT. This codes for CASSRGPWTEAFF.

Here the CDR3 reads CASSEQGTGANVLTF. CDR3 sequence (DNA): TGTGCCAGCTCTGAGCAGGGTACTGGGGCCAACGTCCTGACTTTC. V and J are TRBV18 and TRBJ2-6; a possible D gene is TRBD1 (5 bases). Trimming stripped 6 bases from V and 2 bases from J, with 11 bases between. The CDR3 contains 15 residues. Looked up from germline, CDR1 is KGHSH and CDR2 is LQKENI.

This sequence joins TRBV19 and TRBJ2-1; D possibly corresponds to TRBD1 (6 bases). The CDR3 covers 15 residues. Germline CDR1 LNHDA, CDR2 SQIVND (reference sequence). V lost 7 bases to trimming and J lost 0 bases, with 13 bases between them. DNA of the CDR3: TGTGCCAGTACCCCCGGACAGATCTCCTACAATGAGCAGTTCTTC. Translation gives CASTPGQISYNEQFF.

The V gene is TRBV6-4, the J gene TRBJ2-1; the match to TRBD2 covers 14 bases. This CDR3 comprises 17 residues. Trimming at V came to 2 bases and at J to 5 bases, leaving 5 bases not matched to a gene. Germline V gene sequence: CDR1 MRHNA, CDR2 SNTAGT. The CDR3 sequence is CASSDTGTSGRDNEQFF. The CDR3 bases are TGTGCCAGCAGTGACACCGGGACTAGCGGGAGAGACAATGAGCAGTTCTTC.

The genes are TRBV12-2 and TRBJ1-5; the D call of TRBD1 is as the table states it, not checked on the DNA. TRBV12-2 is assigned pseudogene status. The CDR3 length is 16 residues. The CDR3 coding sequence is TGTGCAAGTCGCTTAGAGGACCCAGGGAGCAATCAGCCCCAGCATTTT. Residues: CASRLEDPGSNQPQHF.

Here the CDR3 reads CASSFPGQAFNEKLFF. CDR3 DNA sequence: TGTGCCAGCAGTTTTCCGGGACAGGCCTTCAATGAAAAACTGTTTTTT. This chain uses TRBV28 with TRBJ1-4; 8 bases are a match to TRBD1. The CDR3 length is 16 residues. Germline V gene sequence: CDR1 MDHEN, CDR2 SYDVKM. V shed 3 bases and J 5 bases; nucleotides not matched to a gene: 8.

This sequence joins TRBV14 and TRBJ1-2; D possibly corresponds to TRBD1 (5 bases). This CDR3 has 15 residues. V was trimmed by 0 bases and J by 7 bases, leaving 15 bases between them. The germline V gene has CDR1 SGHDN and CDR2 FVKESK. The chain's CDR3 is CASSQDRGSYSGYTF. CDR3 DNA sequence: TGTGCCAGCAGCCAAGATCGGGGGAGTTACAGTGGCTACACCTTC.

This rearrangement joins TRBV9 to TRBJ2-2; tentative D call: TRBD2 (6 bases). Trimming cost V 6 bases and J 4 bases, with 16 bases left between them. The CDR3 runs to 15 residues. Germline CDR1 reads SGDLS; CDR2 reads YYNGEE. DNA for the CDR3: TGTGCCAGCATGGAGGGGCGAACGAGCACCGGGGAGCTGTTTTTT. This codes for CASMEGRTSTGELFF.

The CDR3 protein is CAISGLAGTYNEQFF. The DNA for the CDR3 is TGTGCCATCAGTGGACTAGCGGGGACCTACAATGAGCAGTTCTTC. V and J are TRBV10-3 and TRBJ2-1; 11 nucleotides match TRBD2. Trimming removed 4 bases from V and 2 bases from J; junction bases left unmatched: 1. Germline CDR1 reads ENHRY; CDR2 reads SYGVKD. The CDR3 is 15 amino acids.

The J gene is TRBJ2-4, the V gene TRBV4-3; maybe TRBD1 (6 bases). The V gene lost 3 bases and the J gene lost 9 bases, with 21 bases spanning the gap. The V gene's germline CDR1 is LGHNA and CDR2 YSLEER. The CDR3 has 16 amino acids. This CDR3 is CASSQDSGHLRVIQYF. The CDR3 region has the DNA TGCGCCAGCAGCCAGGACTCGGGACACCTTCGGGTCATTCAGTACTTC.

The chain combines TRBV6-6 with TRBJ1-3, with a tentative D call TRBD1 (6 bases). Trimming stripped 6 bases from V and 0 bases from J, with 12 bases between. Germline lookup yields CDR1 MNHNY and CDR2 SVGAGI (reference sequence). This CDR3 has 15 residues. CDR3 sequence reads: CASRETGRSGNTIYF. The CDR3 DNA sequence: TGTGCCAGCAGGGAGACAGGCCGCTCTGGAAACACCATATATTTT.

This chain links TRBV14 with TRBJ1-6; D possibly corresponds to TRBD1 (6 bases). The germline V and J ends were trimmed by 7 bases and 8 bases, with 21 bases remaining between them. This CDR3 is built from 16 residues. Germline CDR1 reads SGHDN; CDR2 reads FVKESK. The CDR3 sequence is CASNRFGGPIDSPLHF. The CDR3 nucleotides are TGTGCCAGCAACCGTTTCGGGGGGCCTATCGATTCACCCCTCCACTTT.

This chain connects TRBV5-1 to TRBJ2-5; TRBD2 agrees at 7 bases. This CDR3 is built from 14 residues. Germline V gene data show CDR1 as SGHRS and CDR2 as YFSETQ. Trimming at V came to 1 base and at J to 2 bases, leaving 2 bases not matched to a gene. The CDR3, as DNA: TGCGCCAGCAGCTTGTGGGGAGGGCAAGAGACCCAGTACTTC. It translates to CASSLWGGQETQYF.

This clone is a singleton in its sample. The rearrangement uses TRBV7-9 and TRBJ2-7, with D possibly being TRBD1 (6 bases). The germline CDR1 and CDR2 sequences are SEHNR and FQNEAQ (reference sequence). V lost 5 bases, J lost 2 bases, and 10 bases lay in between. The CDR3 consists of 13 residues. The CDR3 spells CASSRDNAYEQYF. DNA of the CDR3: TGTGCCAGCAGCCGGGACAACGCCTACGAGCAGTACTTC.

CDR3 in amino acids: CASSLALEGGKETQYF. The CDR3 nucleotides are TGTGCCAGCAGCTTAGCGCTGGAGGGGGGGAAAGAGACCCAGTACTTC. This chain connects TRBV7-8 to TRBJ2-5; a weak D match, TRBD2 (7 bases). V lost 0 bases to trimming and J lost 3 bases, with 14 bases between them. This CDR3 has 16 amino acids. Germline V lookup: CDR1 SGHVS, CDR2 FQNEAQ. The entire variable domain, with the rest obtained from reference TRBV7-8 and TRBJ2-5, is as follows: GAGVSQSPRYKVAKRGQDVALRCDPISGHVSLFWYQQALGQGPEFLTYFQNEAQLDKSGLPSDRFFAERPEGSVSTLKIQRTQQEDSAVYLCASSLALEGGKETQYFGPGTRLLVL.

DNA for the CDR3: TGTGCCAGCAGCTTATACGGGGGGTACAATGAGCAGTTCTTC. This translates into CASSLYGGYNEQFF. The chain recombines TRBV7-3 with TRBJ2-1; 7 nucleotides align to TRBD2. This CDR3 has 14 amino acids. With 2 bases clipped from V and 4 bases from J, the junction kept 2 bases outside the gene matches. The germline CDR1 and CDR2 sequences are SGHTA and FQGTGA.

This clone occurred many times. The chain uses TRBV7-2 and TRBJ2-3; D might be TRBD2 (7 bases). The CDR3 is made up of 15 amino acids. Between the trimmed V and J ends, which lost 3 bases and 4 bases, there was a span of 14 bases. CDR1 and CDR2 from the germline V gene are SGHTA and FQGNSA. CDR3: CASSFWGGPPDTQYF. In DNA form, the CDR3 reads TGTGCCAGCAGCTTCTGGGGGGGCCCCCCAGATACGCAGTATTTT.

The V call is TRBV10-3, the J call TRBJ2-7; D call uncertain. Germline values: CDR1 ENHRY, CDR2 SYGVKD. V was pared by 6 bases and J by 3 bases, with 6 bases between. The CDR3 loop spans 11 amino acids. The CDR3 spells CAIRASYEQYF. In DNA form, the CDR3 reads TGTGCCATCAGGGCCAGCTACGAGCAGTACTTC.

The CDR3 DNA reads as TGTGCCAGCAGCCTACGGGACAGGGCTGACACTGAAGCTTTCTTT. Its translation is CASSLRDRADTEAFF. V usage is TRBV7-9 and J usage is TRBJ1-1; 9 bases map to TRBD1. V lost 5 bases and J lost 3; bases outside the gene matches: 7. The CDR3 loop spans 15 amino acids. Germline V gene lookup returns CDR1 SEHNR and CDR2 FQNEAQ (reference sequence).

This chain uses TRBV2 with TRBJ1-5; no reliable D call. CDR1 SNHLY and CDR2 FYNNEI come from the germline V gene. The CDR3 covers 14 residues. V lost 4 bases and J lost 9, with 16 bases in between. CDR3 region: CASSGLGGRPPQHF. In nucleotides, the CDR3 is TGTGCCAGCAGTGGTTTAGGAGGCCGCCCGCCCCAGCATTTT.